This T cell receptor beta chain was obtained from a study of beta chain features in type 1 diabetes. Study results and caveats: VDJ junctions from type 1 diabetes patients carried fewer insertions and larger deletions. Researchers report that Type 1 diabetes patients had moderately but significantly shorter TCRB CDR3s across all four CD4+ subsets.

Since all of the isolated RNA was reverse transcribed, expressed TCRB transcripts were what got sequenced. The protocol was immunoSEQ multiplex PCR, while the TCRdb copy is restricted to in-frame clones and leaves out a portion. The sample includes about 700,000 clones, 13% of them seen just once. This CDR3 contains 15 residues. Germline V gene sequence: CDR1 SEHNR, CDR2 FQNEAQ (reference sequence). Trimming cost V 1 base and J 1 base, with 10 bases left between them. As regards this clone: As yet, its antigen is unknown.

V usage is TRBV7-9 and J usage is TRBJ1-1; D remains unclear. What was sequenced was naive CD4+ T cells from blood. This receptor was taken from a young man with type 1 diabetes. The CDR3 region has the DNA TGTGCCAGCAGCTTAGGGGGTCGGGAGAACACTGAAGCTTTCTTT. Translated, it gives CASSLGGRENTEAFF.